The clone carrying this TCR beta chain was seen a single time. What it binds is not known. Random-hexamer reverse transcription was applied to roughly 0.5 to 1 ug RNA. Amplification of TCR beta CDR3 across 54 Vbeta and 13 Jbeta was performed with immunoSEQ multiplex PCR. TCRdb analysed the immunoSEQ multiplex PCR reads with MiXCR anew, one entry per CDR3 protein. The data contain some 99,000 distinct CDR3 sequences, roughly 94% of them singletons. These data originate in a study of CD8 T cells in Susac syndrome. Overall study results and limits: The relatively small number of individuals in the TCR sequencing and HLA analysis was acknowledged by the study. The CD4+ T cell repertoire of patients with Susac syndrome showed no detectable clonal expansion.

The CDR3 contains 13 residues. Trimming took 5 bases from V and 2 from J, leaving 8 bases between them. The V gene's germline CDR1 is KGHDR and CDR2 SFDVKD. While CD8+ and CD4+ T cells were isolated negatively, TEMRA cells were enriched by FACS. The sequence was collected from a human donor with Susac syndrome. Sequenced: CD4+ T cells from PBMCs. The V call is TRBV24-1, the J call TRBJ1-1; no clear D gene. The CDR3 is CATSGRVNTEAFF. In DNA, the CDR3 is TGTGCCACCAGTGGAAGGGTTAACACTGAAGCTTTCTTT.